Detailed here is one T cell receptor (beta chain). This receptor's antigen is unknown. No base quality information exists; no much larger clone differs at one position. Enrolling through a virtual design, the prospective study's participants ranged in age from roughly 18 to 95 years and lived across more than 20 United States geographic areas. To assign participants to cohorts, the prospective study relied on clinical history that participants themselves reported in a screening survey and a study questionnaire. Recovered participants in ImmuneRACE Cohort 3 were defined as having two consecutive negative NP/OP PCR tests, clearance from a healthcare professional, or resolution of symptoms. In the prospective study, mobile phlebotomists collected whole blood, serum and a nasopharyngeal or oropharyngeal swab from each participant. Prospective study participants could optionally give additional blood draws and questionnaires over an approximately two-month period. Prospective study blood samples were shipped either frozen or at room temperature before DNA extraction.

The CDR3 covers 16 residues, taking in both the cysteine and the phenylalanine. Only CDR3 DNA remains: 48 bases, in frame from the first base. This record belongs to a study of blood T cell repertoires in COVID-19 (dated by TCRdb to 2019 to 2021). For the study in its entirety: Samples from collaborators originated in the United States, Italy and Spain and spanned both the acute and convalescent phases of COVID-19. The prospective study material was composed of cDNA or gDNA derived from T cells, B-cell-depleted T cells, or PBMCs. Deeply sampled blood TCRbeta repertoires from subjects exposed to, actively infected with, or recovered from COVID-19 were included in the dataset. Where HLA class I and class II types were available, the types were taken from metadata supplied by the sample provider, not from assay-based typing. The repertoires were released in a freely available public database meant as a resource for research on the immune response to SARS-CoV-2. Nearly every sample came with metadata listing a de-identified subject ID, COVID-19 status, age in years and sex. The samples were drawn from the first 160 participants of the ongoing ImmuneRACE study and from more than 1,000 subjects provided by 6 global collaborators.

TCRbeta CDR3 regions were amplified from genomic DNA using the immunoSEQ Assay, a bias-controlled multiplex PCR. Regarding the original processing steps: The number of nucleated cells in each sample was estimated from the amplification of reference gene primers within the assay. To quantify the absolute abundance of each unique TCRbeta CDR3 rearrangement, sequence reads were collapsed and filtered. Productive Simpson clonality was computed per sample as the square root of Simpson's diversity index over productive rearrangements. The immuneACCESS repertoire file appears here via TCRdb, limited to in-frame rearrangements. These files lack a portion of the clones; in checked studies, under half of the deficit traces to unresolved V genes, and the cause of the others is not known. The DNA was the basis for D and trimming; V, J and clone size are from that table. In this sample the table shows 310,000 or so clones, 90% of which occur a single time. Approximately 1.2% of the sample lies in the top ten.

What the study reported, not specific to this receptor: The quantity of clinical and demographic metadata differed by source and by participant and was supplied without curation.

This sequence originates from a woman younger than 45 who had recovered from COVID-19. The specimen sequenced was PBMCs or T cells enriched from blood (not recorded which). The rearrangement joined TRBV21-1 to TRBJ2-1; whether TRBD2, the table's D call, matches the DNA was not checked. TRBV21-1 is reported as a pseudogene. CDR3 sequence: CASSKGACASYNEQFF. The bases are TGTGCCAGCAGCAAAGGAGCGTGTGCCTCCTACAATGAGCAGTTCTTC.